This T cell receptor (beta chain) was profiled in a study of T cells in Graves' hyperthyroidism and ophthalmopathy. TCR beta CDR3 sequences were amplified from RNA transcripts. Researchers ran a first-round RT-PCR on the TCR CDR3 using the HTBI primer set. TCRdb re-derived calls from the multiplex PCR reads in MiXCR, one entry per CDR3 protein. This table holds fewer than 750,000 distinct CDR3 sequences, approximately 15% found once. CDR3 length equals 15 residues. V was shortened by 2 bases and J by 0 bases, with 10 bases between the two germline ends. Germline V gene sequence: CDR1 MNHEY, CDR2 SMNVEV (reference sequence). The sample holds many counts of this clonotype.

The chain is built from TRBV27 and TRBJ1-1, with unresolved D. The clonotype comes from a woman aged 50 to 65 with Graves' ophthalmopathy. The sample comprised blood. The CDR3 region is CASSLGRTMNTEAFF. In nucleotides, the CDR3 is TGTGCCAGCAGTTTAGGGAGGACGATGAACACTGAAGCTTTCTTT.